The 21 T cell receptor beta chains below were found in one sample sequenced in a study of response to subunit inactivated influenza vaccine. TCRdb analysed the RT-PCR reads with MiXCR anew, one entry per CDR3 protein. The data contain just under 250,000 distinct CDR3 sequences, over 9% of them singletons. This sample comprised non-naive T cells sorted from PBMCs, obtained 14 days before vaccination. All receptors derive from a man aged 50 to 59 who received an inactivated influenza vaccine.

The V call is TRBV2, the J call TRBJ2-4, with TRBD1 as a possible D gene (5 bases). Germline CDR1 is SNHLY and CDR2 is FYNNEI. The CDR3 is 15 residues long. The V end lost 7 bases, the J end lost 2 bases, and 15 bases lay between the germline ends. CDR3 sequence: CASTRAFTSKNIQYF. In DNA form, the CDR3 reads TGTGCCAGCACCAGGGCTTTTACGTCCAAAAACATTCAGTACTTC.

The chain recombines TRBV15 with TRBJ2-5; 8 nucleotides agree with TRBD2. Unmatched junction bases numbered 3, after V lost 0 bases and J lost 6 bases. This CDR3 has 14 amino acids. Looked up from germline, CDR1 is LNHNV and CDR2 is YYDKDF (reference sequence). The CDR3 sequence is CATSRDRGGQTQYF. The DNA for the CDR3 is TGTGCCACCAGCAGAGATCGGGGGGGACAGACCCAGTACTTC.

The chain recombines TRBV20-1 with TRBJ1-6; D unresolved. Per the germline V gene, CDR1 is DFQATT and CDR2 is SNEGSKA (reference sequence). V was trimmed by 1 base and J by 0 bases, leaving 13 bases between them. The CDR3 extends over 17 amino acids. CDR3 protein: CSARVPDGSSYNSPLHF. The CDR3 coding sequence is TGCAGTGCTAGAGTACCAGACGGGAGCTCCTATAATTCACCCCTCCACTTT.

The CDR3 DNA reads TGTGCCAGCAGCCAAGATAGGACCGTTCCAGATACGCAGTATTTT. Encoded protein: CASSQDRTVPDTQYF. The rearrangement joins TRBV4-2 to TRBJ2-3; D ambiguous. The CDR3 contains 15 residues. Per germline, CDR1 LGHNA and CDR2 YNFKEQ. Trimming stripped 0 bases from V and 4 bases from J, with 11 bases between.

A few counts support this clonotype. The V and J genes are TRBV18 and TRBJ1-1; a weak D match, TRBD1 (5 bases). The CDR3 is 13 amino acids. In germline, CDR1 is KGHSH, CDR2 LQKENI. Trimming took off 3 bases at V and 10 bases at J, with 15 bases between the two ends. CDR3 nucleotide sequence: TGTGCCAGCTCACCCCTTCAGGGAGAGGGAGCTTTCTTT. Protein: CASSPLQGEGAFF.

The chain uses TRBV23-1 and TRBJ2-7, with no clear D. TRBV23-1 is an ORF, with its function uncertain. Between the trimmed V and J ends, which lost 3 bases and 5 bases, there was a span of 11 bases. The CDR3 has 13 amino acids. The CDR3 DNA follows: TGCGCCAGCAGTCATCCCGACCGGGACGAGCAGTACTTC. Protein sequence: CASSHPDRDEQYF.

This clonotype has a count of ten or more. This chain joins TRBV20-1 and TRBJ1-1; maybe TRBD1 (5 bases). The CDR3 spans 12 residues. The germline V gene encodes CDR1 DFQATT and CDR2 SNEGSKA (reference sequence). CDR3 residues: CQGAGMNTEAFF. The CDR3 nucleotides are TGCCAGGGCGCAGGAATGAACACTGAAGCTTTCTTT.

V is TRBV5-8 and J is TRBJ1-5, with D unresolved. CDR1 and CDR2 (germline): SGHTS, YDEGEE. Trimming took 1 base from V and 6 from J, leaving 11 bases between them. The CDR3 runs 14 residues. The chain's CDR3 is CASSLMVPGQPQHF. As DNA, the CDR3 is TGTGCCAGCAGCTTGATGGTTCCAGGTCAGCCCCAGCATTTT.

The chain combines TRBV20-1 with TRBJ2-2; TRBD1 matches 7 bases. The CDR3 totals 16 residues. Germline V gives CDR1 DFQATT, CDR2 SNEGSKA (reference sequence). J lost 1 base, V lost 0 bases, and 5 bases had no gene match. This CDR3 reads CSARDVAGGNTGELFF. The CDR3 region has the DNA TGCAGTGCTAGAGATGTAGCAGGGGGGAACACCGGGGAGCTGTTTTTT.

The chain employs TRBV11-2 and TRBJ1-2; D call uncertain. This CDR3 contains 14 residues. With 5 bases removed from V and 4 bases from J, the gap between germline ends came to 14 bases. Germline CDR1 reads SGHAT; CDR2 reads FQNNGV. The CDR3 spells CASSPTRSAYGYTF. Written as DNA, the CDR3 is TGTGCCAGCAGCCCCACCCGCAGTGCCTATGGCTACACCTTC.

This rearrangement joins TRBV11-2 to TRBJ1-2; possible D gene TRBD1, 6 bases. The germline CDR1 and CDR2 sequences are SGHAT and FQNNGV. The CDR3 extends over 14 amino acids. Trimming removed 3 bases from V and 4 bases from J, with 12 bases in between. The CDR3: CASSLYRVGYGYTF. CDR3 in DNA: TGTGCCAGCAGCTTGTACAGGGTCGGCTATGGCTACACCTTC.

The CDR3 DNA is TGTGCCAGCAGCCAAAACCGGGACAACTATTATGGCTACACCTTC. It encodes CASSQNRDNYYGYTF. The chain is built from TRBV4-2 and TRBJ1-2, with D tentatively TRBD1 (6 bases). Germline CDR1 reads LGHNA; CDR2 reads YNFKEQ. V was trimmed by 2 bases and J by 5 bases, leaving 15 bases between them. There are 15 residues in the CDR3.

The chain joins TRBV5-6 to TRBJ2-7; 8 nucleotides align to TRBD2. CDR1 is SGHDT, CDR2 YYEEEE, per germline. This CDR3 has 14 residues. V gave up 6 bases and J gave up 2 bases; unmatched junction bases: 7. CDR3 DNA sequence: TGTGCCAGCATGGGTAGCGGGGCGGCCTACGAGCAGTACTTC. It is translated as CASMGSGAAYEQYF.

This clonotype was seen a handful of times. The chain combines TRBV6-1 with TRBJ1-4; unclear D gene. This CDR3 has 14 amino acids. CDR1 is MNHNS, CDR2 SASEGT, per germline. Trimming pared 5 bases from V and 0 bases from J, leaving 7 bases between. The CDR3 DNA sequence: TGTGCCAGCAGTAGACGGGCAACTAATGAAAAACTGTTTTTT. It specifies CASSRRATNEKLFF.

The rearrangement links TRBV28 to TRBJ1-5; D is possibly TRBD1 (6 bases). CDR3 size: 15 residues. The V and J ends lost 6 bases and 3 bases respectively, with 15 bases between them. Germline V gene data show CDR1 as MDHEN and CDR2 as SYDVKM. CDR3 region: CASRWGAGINQPQHF. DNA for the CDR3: TGTGCCAGCAGGTGGGGGGCCGGAATCAATCAGCCCCAGCATTTT.

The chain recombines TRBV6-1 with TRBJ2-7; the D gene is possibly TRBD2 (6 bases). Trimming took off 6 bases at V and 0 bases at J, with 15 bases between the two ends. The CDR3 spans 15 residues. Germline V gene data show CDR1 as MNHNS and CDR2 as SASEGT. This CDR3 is CASRATEGFSYEQYF. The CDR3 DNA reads TGTGCCAGCAGAGCCACGGAGGGATTCTCCTACGAGCAGTACTTC.

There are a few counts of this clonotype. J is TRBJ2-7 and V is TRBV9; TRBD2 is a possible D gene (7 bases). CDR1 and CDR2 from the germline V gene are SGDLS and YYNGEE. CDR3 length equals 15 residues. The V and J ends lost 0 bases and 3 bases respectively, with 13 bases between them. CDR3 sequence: CASSVGQGGGYEQYF. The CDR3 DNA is TGTGCCAGCAGCGTAGGGCAGGGAGGGGGCTACGAGCAGTACTTC.

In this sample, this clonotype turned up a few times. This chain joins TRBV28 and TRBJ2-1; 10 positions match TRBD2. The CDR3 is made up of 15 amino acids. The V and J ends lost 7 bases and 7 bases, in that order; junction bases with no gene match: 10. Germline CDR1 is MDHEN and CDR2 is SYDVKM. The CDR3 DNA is TGTGCCAGCAAAGGGAGCGGGGGGGCCCTAAATGAGCAGTTCTTC. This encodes CASKGSGGALNEQFF.

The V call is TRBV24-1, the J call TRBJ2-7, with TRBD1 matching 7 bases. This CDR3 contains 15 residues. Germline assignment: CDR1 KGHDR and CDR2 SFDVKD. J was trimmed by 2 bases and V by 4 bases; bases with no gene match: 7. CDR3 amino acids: CATSDSDRDAYEQYF. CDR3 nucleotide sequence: TGTGCCACCAGTGACTCCGACAGGGATGCCTACGAGCAGTACTTC.

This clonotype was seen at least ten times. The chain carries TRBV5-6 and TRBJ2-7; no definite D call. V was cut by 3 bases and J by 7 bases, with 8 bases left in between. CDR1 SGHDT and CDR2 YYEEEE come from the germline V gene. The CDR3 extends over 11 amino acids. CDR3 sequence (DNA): TGTGCCAGCAGCTCAGTCCTGGAGCAGTACTTC. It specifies CASSSVLEQYF.

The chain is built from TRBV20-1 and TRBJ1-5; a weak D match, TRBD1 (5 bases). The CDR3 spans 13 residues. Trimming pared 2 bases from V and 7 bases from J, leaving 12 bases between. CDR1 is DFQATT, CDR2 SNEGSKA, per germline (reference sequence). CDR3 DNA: TGCAGTGCTAGAAGGGGCATTGGACAGCCCCAGCATTTT. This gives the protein CSARRGIGQPQHF.